The rows below give T cell receptor beta chains drawn from one sample of a study of blood T cell repertoires in COVID-19. Data came from immunoSEQ multiplex PCR; TCRdb stores just in-frame clones and leaves some out. Of roughly 290,000 clones listed, 70% to 90% are singletons. The sample was peripheral blood. The receptors originated from a woman in her fifties or sixties with acute or convalescent COVID-19. Both conserved end residues are part of each CDR3. The D gene is left open where the match is weak. Expanded clones get a size class; other rows say once, few or many, or leave the size out.

abundance,d_gene,v_gene,j_gene,CDR3nt,CDR3aa
-,-,TRBV7-8,TRBJ2-1,TGTGCCAGCAGACCTCCCTTTAGCTCCTACAATGAGCAGTTCTTC,CASRPPFSSYNEQFF
-,TRBD1,TRBV3-1/TRBV3-2,TRBJ2-7,TGTGCCAGCAGCCCGGGACAGCCCTACGAGCAGTACTTC,CASSPGQPYEQYF
-,-,TRBV6-6,TRBJ1-5,TGTGCCAGCAGTTACTTGCAGGGCCATCAGCCCCAGCATTTT,CASSYLQGHQPQHF
-,-,TRBV2,TRBJ1-2,TGTGCCAGCACCGAACGGGTCGGCGGCTACACCTTC,CASTERVGGYTF
-,TRBD1,TRBV7-9,TRBJ1-4,TGTGCCAGCAGCCGGGACAGGGGGCCGGCTAATGAAAAACTGTTTTTT,CASSRDRGPANEKLFF
-,TRBD2,TRBV28,TRBJ2-1,TGTGCCAGCAGTTTGCAGTTGAGCGGGGCCTTTTCCACCCATGAGCAGTTCTTC,CASSLQLSGAFSTHEQFF
-,-,TRBV6-5,TRBJ1-5,TGTGCCAGCACCTACCTCGAGGGGGGGCATCAGCCCCAGCATTTT,CASTYLEGGHQPQHF
-,-,TRBV10-3,TRBJ1-4,TGTGCCATCAGTGAACGTATCGGGAATGAAAAACTGTTTTTT,CAISERIGNEKLFF
-,-,TRBV18,TRBJ1-1,TGTGCCAGCTCATTTACTCGTGGGTTTCAAGGAGTGGACACTGAAGCTTTCTTT,CASSFTRGFQGVDTEAFF
-,TRBD2,TRBV7-6,TRBJ2-5,TGTGCCAGCAGCTTAGGCAGCGGGGGGCACCAAGAGACCCAGTACTTC,CASSLGSGGHQETQYF
-,-,TRBV7-9,TRBJ2-5,TGTGCCAGCAGCCCGAGGATCGCTGCGGGCTCGGGTGAGACCCAGTACTTC,CASSPRIAAGSGETQYF
-,-,TRBV12-3/TRBV12-4,TRBJ1-2,TGTGCCAGCAGTCACAGGGAAAACTATGGCTACACCTTC,CASSHRENYGYTF
-,TRBD1,TRBV19,TRBJ2-2,TGTGCCAGTCGGAGACAGGGGAACACCGGGGAGCTGTTTTTT,CASRRQGNTGELFF
-,-,TRBV18,TRBJ2-7,TGTGCCAGCTCACCCAGCACAGGGAACGAGCAGTACTTC,CASSPSTGNEQYF
once,TRBD1,TRBV15,TRBJ2-7,TGTGCCACCGAACCGGGACAGGGTACCCACGAGCAGTACTTC,CATEPGQGTHEQYF
-,TRBD2,TRBV2,TRBJ2-5,TGTGCCAGCAGTTTACCGACTAGCGGGGTGAAACAAGAGACCCAGTACTTC,CASSLPTSGVKQETQYF
-,TRBD1,TRBV19,TRBJ1-1,TGTGCCAGTCGAACCGGGACAGAAGGCACTGAAGCTTTCTTT,CASRTGTEGTEAFF
-,-,TRBV19,TRBJ2-7,TGTGCCAGTAGCCTCAGGGGTGTAGACGAGCAGTACTTC,CASSLRGVDEQYF
-,TRBD2,TRBV18,TRBJ2-2,TGTGCCAGCTCACCACGTAGGACTAGCGGGGCGAACACCGGGGAGCTGTTTTTT,CASSPRRTSGANTGELFF
-,-,TRBV5-4,TRBJ2-7,TGTGCCAGCAGCTTTTCTACGGCCTACGAGCAGTACTTC,CASSFSTAYEQYF
-,TRBD2,TRBV19,TRBJ2-1,TGTGCCAGTAGTATAGGGTTACTAGCGGGAGGCGGTGAGCAGTTCTTC,CASSIGLLAGGGEQFF
-,-,TRBV3-1/TRBV3-2,TRBJ2-7,TGTGCCAGCAGCCAAATTTCAGGGGCCTCCTACGAGCAGTACTTC,CASSQISGASYEQYF
once,-,TRBV18,TRBJ1-1,TGTGCCAGCTCGCACTCGTCGGACACTGAAGCTTTCTTT,CASSHSSDTEAFF
-,-,TRBV5-6,TRBJ2-7,TGTGCCAGCAGCACCACTAGCTCCCCCTCCTACGAGCAGTACTTC,CASSTTSSPSYEQYF
-,-,TRBV6-5,TRBJ2-7,TGTGCCAGCAGATCTACAGGTTCCTACGAGCAGTACTTC,CASRSTGSYEQYF
-,TRBD1,TRBV28,TRBJ1-4,TGTGCCAGCAGTTCAACCGGGACAGGGGGCAAAAAACTGTTTTTT,CASSSTGTGGKKLFF
-,-,TRBV29-1,TRBJ2-7,TGCAGCGTTGAAGATCGTACGAGAAACGAGCAGTACTTC,CSVEDRTRNEQYF
-,-,TRBV2,TRBJ1-2,TGTGCCAGCAGTCCGGCAGGGTTCAATGGCTACACCTTC,CASSPAGFNGYTF
-,-,TRBV15,TRBJ2-5,TGTGCCACCAGTGCAGATCGACAAGAGACCCAGTACTTC,CATSADRQETQYF